This TCR beta chain was sequenced in a study of radiotherapy plus CTLA-4 blockade in lung cancer (dated by TCRdb to between 2018 and 2020). With regard to the full study: Among the enrolled patients, about 19% had an objective response, and about 29% reached disease control. General study outcomes and caveats: After treatment with radiotherapy and ipilimumab, TCR clones that originated in tumors expanded in peripheral blood. Early dynamic changes in blood T cell clones, together with increased serum interferon-beta after radiation, were reported as the strongest predictors of response.

From the cysteine up to the phenylalanine, the CDR3 has a length of 12 residues. The kept DNA is CDR3 alone, 36 bases in frame from the first base. The V and J ends are trimmed by 3 bases and 0 bases, leaving 2 bases between them. Looking up the germline V gene (reference sequence) yields CDR1 SSHAT and CDR2 FNYEAQ. The study evaluated CTLA-4 blockade (ipilimumab) given together with focal radiation therapy in patients who had chemo-refractory metastatic non-small-cell lung cancer. Notes on this clone: The antigen it binds to is not known. No much larger clone exists at a distance of one base, and base qualities are not known.

To prepare the library, the immunoSEQ multiplex PCR assay was applied. TCRdb obtained this table from immuneACCESS and retained in-frame rearrangements with V and J assigned. These tables miss some clones; where compared with another copy, unresolved V genes account for less than half of the shortfall, and the remainder is unexplained. The sample yields 81,000 or so clones; about 80% were counted once. The ten biggest clones cover approximately 0.8% of the sample. The sample in question was peripheral blood, obtained from a patient treated with radiotherapy plus ipilimumab. The sequence joins TRBV7-7 to TRBJ2-5; the D gene cannot be named for sure. The receptor was isolated from a human donor with non-small cell lung cancer who had stable disease on radiotherapy plus ipilimumab. The CDR3 sequence is CASSLDQETQYF. The sequenced DNA: TGTGCCAGCAGCTTGGACCAAGAGACCCAGTACTTC.